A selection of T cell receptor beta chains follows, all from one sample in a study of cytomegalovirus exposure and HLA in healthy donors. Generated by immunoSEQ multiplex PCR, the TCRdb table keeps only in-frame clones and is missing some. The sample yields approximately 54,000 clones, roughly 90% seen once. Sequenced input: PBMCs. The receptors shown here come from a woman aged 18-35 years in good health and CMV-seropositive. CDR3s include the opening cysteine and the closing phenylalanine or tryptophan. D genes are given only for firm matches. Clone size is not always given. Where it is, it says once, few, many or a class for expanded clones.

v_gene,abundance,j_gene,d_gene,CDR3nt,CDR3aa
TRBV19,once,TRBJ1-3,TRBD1,TGTGCCAGTAGGTCCGGGACAGGGTCTGGAAACACCATATATTTT,CASRSGTGSGNTIYF
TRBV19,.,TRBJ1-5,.,TGTGCCAGTAGTATGAAAGAGCTTCAGCCCCAGCATTTT,CASSMKELQPQHF
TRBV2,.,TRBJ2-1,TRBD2,TGTGCCAGCCGGTGGGGCGGGGGGGGCAGCTACAATGAGCAGTTCTTC,CASRWGGGGSYNEQFF
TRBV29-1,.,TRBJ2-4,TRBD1,TGCAGCGTGGCGACAGGGACCAAAAACATTCAGTACTTC,CSVATGTKNIQYF
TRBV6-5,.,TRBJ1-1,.,TGTGCCAGCAGTTACTCGAAGAACATGAACACTGAAGCTTTCTTT,CASSYSKNMNTEAFF
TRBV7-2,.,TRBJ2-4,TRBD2,TGTGCCAGCAGCTTAGTCCCGGGAGGGGGTAAAAACATTCAGTACTTC,CASSLVPGGGKNIQYF
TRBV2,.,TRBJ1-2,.,TGTGCCAGCAGTGAACACACCTATGGCTACACCTTC,CASSEHTYGYTF
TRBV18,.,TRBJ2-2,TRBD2,TGTGCCAGCTCACCCAGGACTAGCGGGTCGAACACCGGGGAGCTGTTTTTT,CASSPRTSGSNTGELFF
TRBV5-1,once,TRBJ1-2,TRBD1,TGCGCCAGCAGCACTCGACAGGGCGGGCCCTATGGCTACACCTTC,CASSTRQGGPYGYTF
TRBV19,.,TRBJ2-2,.,TGTGCCAGTAGTATAAGAGGGAAGGGAACCCTCGGGAACACCGGGGAGCTGTTTTTT,CASSIRGKGTLGNTGELFF
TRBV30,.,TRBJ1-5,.,TGTGCCTGGAGCGAAGGGACAAGAAATCAGCCCCAGCATTTT,CAWSEGTRNQPQHF